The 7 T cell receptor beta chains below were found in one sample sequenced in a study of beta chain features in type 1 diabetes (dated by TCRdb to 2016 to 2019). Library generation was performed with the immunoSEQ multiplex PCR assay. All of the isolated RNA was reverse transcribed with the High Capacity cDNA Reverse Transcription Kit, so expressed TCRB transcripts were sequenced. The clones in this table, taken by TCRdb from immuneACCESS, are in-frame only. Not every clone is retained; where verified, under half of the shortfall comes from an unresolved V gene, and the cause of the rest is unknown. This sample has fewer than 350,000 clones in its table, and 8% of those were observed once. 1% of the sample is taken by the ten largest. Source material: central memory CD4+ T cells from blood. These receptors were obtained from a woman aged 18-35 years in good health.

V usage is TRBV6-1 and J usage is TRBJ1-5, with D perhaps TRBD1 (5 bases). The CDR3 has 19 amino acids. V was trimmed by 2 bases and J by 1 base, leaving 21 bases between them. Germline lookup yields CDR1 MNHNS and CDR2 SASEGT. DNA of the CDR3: TGTGCCAGCAGTGAACCTAAGCGAGGGAGCAGGGTAAGCAATCAGCCCCAGCATTTT. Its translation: CASSEPKRGSRVSNQPQHF.

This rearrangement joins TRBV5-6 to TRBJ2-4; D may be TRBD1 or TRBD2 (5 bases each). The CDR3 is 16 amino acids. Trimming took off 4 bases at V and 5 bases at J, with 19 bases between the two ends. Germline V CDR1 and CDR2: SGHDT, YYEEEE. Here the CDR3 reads CASSLPGGSRENIQYF. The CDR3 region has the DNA TGTGCCAGCAGCCTGCCTGGGGGATCGAGAGAAAACATTCAGTACTTC.

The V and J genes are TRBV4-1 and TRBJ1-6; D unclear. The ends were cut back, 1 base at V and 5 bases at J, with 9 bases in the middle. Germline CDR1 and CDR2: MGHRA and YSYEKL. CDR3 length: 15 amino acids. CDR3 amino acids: CASSQGDVNNSPLHF. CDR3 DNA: TGCGCCAGCAGCCAAGGCGATGTTAATAATTCACCCCTCCACTTT.

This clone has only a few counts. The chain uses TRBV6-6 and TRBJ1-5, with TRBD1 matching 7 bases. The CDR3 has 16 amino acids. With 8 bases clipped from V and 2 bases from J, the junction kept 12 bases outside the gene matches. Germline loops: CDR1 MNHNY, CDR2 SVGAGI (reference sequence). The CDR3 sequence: CASLLRKGQRNQPQHF. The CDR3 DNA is TGTGCCAGCCTCCTTAGGAAGGGACAGCGCAATCAGCCCCAGCATTTT.

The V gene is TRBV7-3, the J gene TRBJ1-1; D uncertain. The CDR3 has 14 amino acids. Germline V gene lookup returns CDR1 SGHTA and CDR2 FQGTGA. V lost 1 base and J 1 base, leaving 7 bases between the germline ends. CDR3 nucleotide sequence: TGTGCCAGCAGCTTAAACGGGCAGAACACTGAAGCTTTCTTT. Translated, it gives CASSLNGQNTEAFF.

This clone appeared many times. In DNA, the CDR3 is TGTGCTAGTGGAACTGACAGGGAAATTACTAGCGGGAGGGGTGACGAGCAGTACTTC. It yields the protein CASGTDREITSGRGDEQYF. The chain employs TRBV12-5 and TRBJ2-7; 13 positions match TRBD2. Germline lookup yields CDR1 LGHNT and CDR2 FRNRAP. The CDR3 sequence is 19 residues long. J lost 5 bases, V lost 6 bases, and 19 bases had no gene match.

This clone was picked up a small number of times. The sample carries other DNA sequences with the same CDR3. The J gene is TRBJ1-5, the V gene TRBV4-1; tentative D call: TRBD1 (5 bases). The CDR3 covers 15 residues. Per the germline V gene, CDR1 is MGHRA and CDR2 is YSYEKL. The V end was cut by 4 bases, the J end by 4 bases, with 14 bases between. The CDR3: CASSRESGGNQPQHF. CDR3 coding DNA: TGCGCCAGCAGCCGCGAATCGGGGGGGAATCAGCCCCAGCATTTT.